Sequencing of this TCR beta chain was carried out in a study of blood T cells in healthy people across ages. With a J-beta primer mix and a sample-barcoded 5' primer, a second PCR ran about 7 to 12 cycles. TCRdb used MiXCR to reprocess the 5' RACE reads, holding one entry per CDR3 protein. The table shows about 1.4 million distinct CDR3 sequences, with approximately 59% occurring only once. The TCR was taken from a young man in good health. Material: blood.

CDR3 DNA sequence: TGTGCCAGCAGCCAAGCGGGGATTGAAGCTTTCTTT. Translated: CASSQAGIEAFF. The chain joins TRBV4-2 to TRBJ1-1; D gene unclear. The CDR3 sequence is 12 residues long. V was trimmed by 1 base and J by 7 bases, leaving 7 bases between them. CDR1 LGHNA and CDR2 YNFKEQ come from the germline V gene.